These T cell receptor beta chains were read from a single sample in a study of blood T cell repertoires in COVID-19. Clones were read by immunoSEQ multiplex PCR, and TCRdb kept only the in-frame ones, dropping some. Of some 380,000 clones listed, approximately 80% are singletons. Sequences were obtained from peripheral blood. The origin of the receptors is a human donor with acute or convalescent COVID-19. The donor label of this sample is uncertain. Both conserved end residues are part of each CDR3. The order of the fields is J gene, V gene, clone size, D gene, CDR3 protein, CDR3 DNA. D genes are given only for firm matches. Only part of the rows carry a size: once, few, many, or a class if the clone is expanded.

TRBJ2-7,TRBV28,NA,TRBD2,CASSNVAGTRPMYEQYF,TGTGCCAGCAGTAACGTAGCAGGGACTAGACCCATGTACGAGCAGTACTTC
TRBJ1-2,TRBV2,NA,NA,CASSEARLANYGYTF,TGTGCCAGCAGTGAAGCCAGACTAGCTAACTATGGCTACACCTTC
TRBJ1-3,TRBV11-2,NA,NA,CASSRTGLSGNTIYF,TGTGCCAGCAGCCGAACAGGCCTCTCTGGAAACACCATATATTTT
TRBJ2-7,TRBV4-2,NA,TRBD1,CASSQVQGDSYEQYF,TGTGCCAGCAGCCAAGTGCAGGGGGATAGCTACGAGCAGTACTTC
TRBJ2-6,TRBV5-1,NA,NA,CASSLPGSGANVLTF,TGCGCCAGCAGCTTGCCCGGTTCTGGGGCCAACGTCCTGACTTTC
TRBJ1-1,TRBV6-5,NA,NA,CASSYTGMVNTEAFF,TGTGCCAGCAGTTACACAGGGATGGTGAACACTGAAGCTTTCTTT
TRBJ2-6,TRBV5-5,NA,TRBD1,CASSRDPGQGAAGANVLTF,TGTGCCAGCAGCCGAGATCCGGGACAGGGAGCCGCTGGGGCCAACGTCCTGACTTTC
TRBJ2-3,TRBV5-1,NA,TRBD1,CASSQGQFSTDTQYF,TGCGCCAGCAGTCAGGGACAGTTCTCCACAGATACGCAGTATTTT
TRBJ1-2,TRBV5-1,few,NA,CASRRTYREGGYTF,TGCGCCAGCAGACGGACTTACAGGGAAGGTGGCTACACCTTC
TRBJ1-2,TRBV6-2/TRBV6-3,NA,NA,CASSFPLTANYGYTF,TGTGCCAGCAGTTTCCCACTTACAGCCAACTATGGCTACACCTTC
TRBJ1-1,TRBV6-5,NA,TRBD1,CASSTDRGYTEAFF,TGTGCCAGCAGCACGGACAGGGGTTACACTGAAGCTTTCTTT
TRBJ2-2,TRBV5-1,NA,NA,CASSLGNGRTGELFF,TGCGCCAGCAGCTTGGGGAACGGGAGAACCGGGGAGCTGTTTTTT
TRBJ1-5,TRBV28,once,NA,CASSFGGVNQPQHF,TGTGCCAGCAGTTTTGGCGGAGTCAATCAGCCCCAGCATTTT
TRBJ2-1,TRBV7-2,NA,NA,CASSPTGFNEQFF,TGTGCCAGCAGCCCGACAGGCTTCAATGAGCAGTTCTTC
TRBJ2-3,TRBV28,NA,NA,CASSPPLGISTDTQYF,TGTGCCAGCAGTCCACCCCTGGGCATAAGCACAGATACGCAGTATTTT
TRBJ2-3,TRBV11-2,NA,NA,CASSSLTEGTQYF,TGTGCCAGCAGCTCCTTGACAGAAGGTACGCAGTATTTT
TRBJ1-2,TRBV6-5,NA,TRBD1,CASSYSPTGRTYGYTF,TGTGCCAGCAGTTACTCTCCGACAGGGCGAACCTATGGCTACACCTTC
TRBJ2-7,TRBV5-4,NA,TRBD2,CASSLVSGGSSYEQYF,TGTGCCAGCAGCTTGGTAAGCGGGGGATCCTCTTACGAGCAGTACTTC
TRBJ1-4,TRBV27,NA,NA,CAIHRGATNEKLFF,TGTGCCATCCACCGGGGTGCAACTAATGAAAAACTGTTTTTT
TRBJ1-6,TRBV30,NA,NA,CAWSPPGTYNSPLHF,TGTGCCTGGAGTCCCCCAGGGACCTATAATTCACCCCTCCACTTT
TRBJ1-4,TRBV6-1,NA,NA,CASSVWRGATNEKLFF,TGTGCCAGCAGTGTGTGGAGGGGAGCAACTAATGAAAAACTGTTTTTT
TRBJ1-1,TRBV29-1,NA,NA,CSVSRRANTEAFF,TGCAGCGTGTCCCGGAGGGCGAACACTGAAGCTTTCTTT
TRBJ1-2,TRBV5-5,NA,NA,CASSAPVPFPGYTF,TGTGCCAGCAGCGCCCCAGTCCCCTTCCCGGGCTACACCTTC
TRBJ2-7,TRBV6-2/TRBV6-3,NA,NA,CASSFSYEQYF,TGTGCCAGCAGTTTCAGCTACGAGCAGTACTTC
TRBJ1-2,TRBV6-1,NA,TRBD1,CASSEGTGEGYTF,TGTGCCAGCAGTGAAGGGACAGGGGAAGGCTACACCTTC
TRBJ1-5,TRBV2,NA,NA,CASGKGHSNQPQHF,TGTGCCAGTGGTAAGGGGCATAGCAATCAGCCCCAGCATTTT
TRBJ2-7,TRBV5-1,NA,TRBD1,CASSLGGDRYYEQYF,TGCGCCAGCAGCTTGGGAGGGGACAGATACTACGAGCAGTACTTC
TRBJ2-3,TRBV4-1,NA,NA,CASSQQGYYTDTQYF,TGCGCCAGCAGCCAGCAGGGATACTACACAGATACGCAGTATTTT
TRBJ1-1,TRBV5-1,NA,NA,CASSLNSQNTEAFF,TGCGCCAGCAGCTTGAACAGCCAGAACACTGAAGCTTTCTTT
TRBJ1-2,TRBV6-2/TRBV6-3,NA,NA,CASSYGQNYGYTF,TGTGCCAGCAGTTACGGACAGAACTATGGCTACACCTTC
TRBJ2-3,TRBV11-1,NA,TRBD2,CASSLTGGSDTQYF,TGTGCCAGCAGCTTAACGGGGGGTTCAGATACGCAGTATTTT
TRBJ1-2,TRBV6-5,once,NA,CASRRQDHYGYTF,TGTGCCAGCAGGAGACAGGACCACTATGGCTACACCTTC
TRBJ2-1,TRBV25-1,NA,TRBD1,CASSRLDREVDEQFF,TGTGCCAGCAGTCGACTGGACAGGGAGGTCGATGAGCAGTTCTTC
TRBJ1-2,TRBV6-5,NA,TRBD1,CASRQGAPDYGYTF,TGTGCCAGCCGACAGGGGGCGCCGGACTATGGCTACACCTTC
TRBJ1-5,TRBV5-1,NA,NA,CASSPGSNQPQHF,TGCGCCAGCAGCCCCGGTTCCAATCAGCCCCAGCATTTT
TRBJ1-4,TRBV7-8,NA,NA,CASSRQTNEKLFF,TGTGCCAGCAGCCGACAGACTAATGAAAAACTGTTTTTT
TRBJ2-5,TRBV2,NA,TRBD2,CASGTSGSKAQYF,TGTGCCAGCGGGACTAGCGGGTCGAAGGCCCAGTACTTC
TRBJ1-1,TRBV18,NA,NA,CASSPATEAFF,TGTGCCAGCTCACCGGCCACTGAAGCTTTCTTT
TRBJ2-7,TRBV18,NA,NA,CASSFLTGSYEQYF,TGTGCCAGCTCATTTTTGACTGGATCGTACGAGCAGTACTTC
TRBJ1-1,TRBV5-1,NA,NA,CASNRQALNTEAFF,TGCGCCAGCAATCGACAGGCTTTGAACACTGAAGCTTTCTTT
TRBJ1-1,TRBV6-2/TRBV6-3,NA,TRBD1,CASSNTRDRAFF,TGTGCCAGCAGCAACACTAGGGACAGAGCTTTCTTT
TRBJ1-2,TRBV29-1,NA,TRBD1,CSVGDRGATNYGYTF,TGCAGCGTGGGGGACAGGGGGGCAACTAACTATGGCTACACCTTC
TRBJ2-3,TRBV29-1,once,TRBD2,CSVESLRRGGRDTQYF,TGCAGCGTAGAATCTCTCCGTCGGGGGGGCAGGGATACGCAGTATTTT